These 5 T cell receptor beta chains were sequenced from one sample in a study of CD8+ T cells in alopecia areata. TCR sequencing used cDNA made by reverse transcription of extracted RNA. Assay: immunoSEQ multiplex PCR; the TCRdb copy retains only in-frame clones and omits some. The table has 150,000 to 200,000 clones, under 60% seen once. Treatment meaning: oral pan-JAK inhibitor, 5-10 mg twice daily. The specimen was CD8+ T cells sorted from blood, collected at week 24, from a patient treated with tofacitinib. The receptors were gathered from a human donor with alopecia areata.

Notes on this clone: Other DNA sequences within the sample encode an identical CDR3. The rearrangement joins TRBV27 to TRBJ2-6, with D hard to call. Germline V gives CDR1 MNHEY, CDR2 SMNVEV (reference sequence). The CDR3 has 13 residues. Between the trimmed V and J ends, which lost 2 bases and 4 bases, there was a span of 3 bases. The CDR3 nucleotides are TGTGCCAGCAGTTTAACCGGGGCCAACGTCCTGACTTTC. Translation gives CASSLTGANVLTF.

The chain carries TRBV2 and TRBJ1-5; D not certain. Trimming shortened V by 1 base and J by 2 bases, and 12 bases separated the two germline ends. In germline, CDR1 is SNHLY, CDR2 FYNNEI. The CDR3 sequence is 16 residues long. The CDR3 reads CASSEDSRNGNQPQHF. The CDR3 nucleotides read TGTGCCAGCAGTGAAGACAGCAGGAATGGCAATCAGCCCCAGCATTTT.

The chain couples TRBV5-1 to TRBJ2-1; TRBD2 is a possible D gene (5 bases). The germline CDR1 and CDR2 sequences are SGHRS and YFSETQ. The CDR3 length is 12 residues. The V end was cut by 4 bases, the J end by 10 bases, with 12 bases between. CDR3 loop: CASSMGVGEQFF. The CDR3 DNA sequence: TGCGCCAGCAGCATGGGAGTTGGGGAGCAGTTCTTC.

This sequence joins TRBV6-5 and TRBJ2-7, with TRBD2 matching 12 bases. The CDR3 length is 14 residues. The V segment lost 6 bases and the J segment 7 bases; nucleotides outside the gene matches: 7. In germline, CDR1 is MNHEY, CDR2 SVGAGI. The CDR3 sequence is CASSPRTSGVEQYF. The CDR3 DNA follows: TGTGCCAGCAGCCCCCGGACTAGCGGGGTTGAGCAGTACTTC.

The sample holds a few counts of this clone. The chain recombines TRBV6-5 with TRBJ2-7; D may be TRBD1 (6 bases). CDR1 and CDR2 from the germline V gene are MNHEY and SVGAGI. Trimming stripped 7 bases from V and 4 bases from J, with 17 bases between. The CDR3 consists of 14 residues. The CDR3 DNA reads TGTGCCAGCAAAACAGACAGGACCCAATACGAGCAGTACTTC. Translating it yields CASKTDRTQYEQYF.